This T cell receptor (beta chain) appears in the sequencing data of a study of T-cell reconstitution after alpha-beta-depleted transplantation in children. Study observations and caveats: About two months after transplant, alpha-beta T cells reportedly came from several hundred expanded graft clones. Certain patients had high TCRbeta diversity at day 60, and it came from recipient T cells and thymic progenitors that survived. T-cell numbers and diversity one year post-transplant derived largely from freshly generated T cells.

Unique molecular identifiers tagged the TCRbeta library. MiXCR, run by TCRdb on the PCR reads, gives a single entry per CDR3 protein. The repertoire has about 220,000 distinct CDR3 sequences, roughly a sixth of them found once; the top ten carry around two fifths. Unmatched junction bases numbered 3, after V lost 1 base and J lost 3 bases. There are 15 residues in the CDR3. On this clonotype: Its specificity is not known.

The TCR sequence derives from a male patient under 10 years old who had a stem cell transplant for acute lymphoblastic leukemia, so the T cells may come from the graft donor. The chain couples TRBV12-3 or TRBV12-4 to TRBJ1-5; 7 bases fit TRBD1. The sample was PBMCs, mostly from graft donor cells, taken 360 days after TCRalphabeta/CD19-depleted stem cell transplant. The CDR3: CASSLGGQYNQPQHF. CDR3 DNA: TGTGCCAGCAGTTTAGGGGGACAGTACAATCAGCCCCAGCATTTT.